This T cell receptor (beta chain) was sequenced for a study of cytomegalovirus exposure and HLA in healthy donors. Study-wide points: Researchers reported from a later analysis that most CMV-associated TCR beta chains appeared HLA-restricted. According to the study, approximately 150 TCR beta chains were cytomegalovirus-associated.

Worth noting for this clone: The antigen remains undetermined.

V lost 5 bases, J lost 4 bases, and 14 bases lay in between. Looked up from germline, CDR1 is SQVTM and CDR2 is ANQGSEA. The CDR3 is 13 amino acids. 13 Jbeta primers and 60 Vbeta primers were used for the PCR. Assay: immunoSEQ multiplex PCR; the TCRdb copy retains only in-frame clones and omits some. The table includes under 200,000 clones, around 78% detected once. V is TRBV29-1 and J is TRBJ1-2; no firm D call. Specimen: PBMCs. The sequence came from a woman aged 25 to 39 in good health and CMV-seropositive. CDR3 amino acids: CSVLQDNSYGYTF. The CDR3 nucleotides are TGCAGCGTTCTGCAAGACAACAGCTATGGCTACACCTTC. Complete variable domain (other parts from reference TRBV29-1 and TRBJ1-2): SAVISQKPSRDICQRGTSLTIQCQVDSQVTMMFWYRQQPGQSLTLIATANQGSEATYESGFVIDKFPISRPNLTFSTLTVSNMSPEDSSIYLCSVLQDNSYGYTFGSGTRLTVV.